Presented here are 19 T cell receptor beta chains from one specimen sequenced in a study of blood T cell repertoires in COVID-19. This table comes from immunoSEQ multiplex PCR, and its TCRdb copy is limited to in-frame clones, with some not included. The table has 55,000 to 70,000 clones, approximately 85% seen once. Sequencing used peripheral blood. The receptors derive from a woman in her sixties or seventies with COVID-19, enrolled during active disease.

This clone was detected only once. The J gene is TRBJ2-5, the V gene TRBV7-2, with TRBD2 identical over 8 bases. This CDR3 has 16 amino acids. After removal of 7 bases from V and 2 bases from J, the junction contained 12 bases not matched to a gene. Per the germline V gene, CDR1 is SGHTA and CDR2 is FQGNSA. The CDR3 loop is CASNIVQRGIQETQYF. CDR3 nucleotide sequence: TGTGCCAGCAACATAGTTCAGCGGGGGATACAAGAGACCCAGTACTTC.

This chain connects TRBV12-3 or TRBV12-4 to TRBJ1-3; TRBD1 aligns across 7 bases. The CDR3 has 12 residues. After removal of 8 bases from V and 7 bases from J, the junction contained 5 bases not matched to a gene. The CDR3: CASVQGSNTIYF. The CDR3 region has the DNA TGTGCCAGCGTACAGGGGTCGAACACCATATATTTT.

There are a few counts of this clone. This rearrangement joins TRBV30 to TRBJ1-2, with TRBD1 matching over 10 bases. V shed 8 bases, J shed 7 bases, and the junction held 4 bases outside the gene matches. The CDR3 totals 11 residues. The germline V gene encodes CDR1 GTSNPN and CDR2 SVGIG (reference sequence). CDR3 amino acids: CAGRDRGGYTF. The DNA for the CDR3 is TGTGCCGGCCGGGACAGGGGTGGCTACACCTTC.

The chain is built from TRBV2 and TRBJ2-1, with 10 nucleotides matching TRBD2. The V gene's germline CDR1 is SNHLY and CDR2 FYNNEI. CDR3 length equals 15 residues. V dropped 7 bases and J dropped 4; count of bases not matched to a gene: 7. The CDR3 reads CASIKTSGSYNEQFF. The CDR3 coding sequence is TGTGCCAGCATAAAGACTAGCGGGTCTTACAATGAGCAGTTCTTC.

The CDR3 sequence is CASSPIGRSHGYTF. Written as DNA, the CDR3 is TGTGCCAGCAGCCCCATCGGCAGGTCCCATGGCTACACCTTC. The chain employs TRBV4-2 and TRBJ1-2; no clear D. Germline CDR1 LGHNA, CDR2 YNFKEQ. Deletions cut 4 bases from V and 6 bases from J, with 15 bases between. The CDR3 contains 14 residues.

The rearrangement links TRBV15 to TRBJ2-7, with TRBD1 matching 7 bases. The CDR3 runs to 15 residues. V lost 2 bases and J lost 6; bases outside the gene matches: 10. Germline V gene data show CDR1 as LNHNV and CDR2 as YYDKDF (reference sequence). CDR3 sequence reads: CATSRQLTGYGEQYF. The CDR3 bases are TGTGCCACCAGCAGACAACTGACAGGGTATGGCGAGCAGTACTTC.

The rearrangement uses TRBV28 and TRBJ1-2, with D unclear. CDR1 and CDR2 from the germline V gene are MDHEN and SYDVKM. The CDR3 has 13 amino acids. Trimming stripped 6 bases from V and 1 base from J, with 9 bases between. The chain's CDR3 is CASRVQVNYGYTF. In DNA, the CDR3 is TGTGCCAGCAGGGTCCAGGTTAACTATGGCTACACCTTC.

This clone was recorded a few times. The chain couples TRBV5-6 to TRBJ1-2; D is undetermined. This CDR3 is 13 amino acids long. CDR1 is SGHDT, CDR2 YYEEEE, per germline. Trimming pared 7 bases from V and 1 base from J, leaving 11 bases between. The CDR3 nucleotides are TGTGCCAGCCTCCGGAGTCATAACTATGGCTACACCTTC. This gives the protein CASLRSHNYGYTF.

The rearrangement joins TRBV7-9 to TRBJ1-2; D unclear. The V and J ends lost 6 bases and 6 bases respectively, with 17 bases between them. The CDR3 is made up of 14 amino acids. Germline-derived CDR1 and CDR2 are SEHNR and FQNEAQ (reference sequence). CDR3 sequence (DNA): TGTGCCAGCAGATATGGGTCAGGTGGTGATGGCTACACCTTC. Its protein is CASRYGSGGDGYTF.

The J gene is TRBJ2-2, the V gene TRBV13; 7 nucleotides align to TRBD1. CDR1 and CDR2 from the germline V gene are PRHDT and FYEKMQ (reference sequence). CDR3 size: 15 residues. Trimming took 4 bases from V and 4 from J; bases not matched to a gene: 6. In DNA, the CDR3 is TGTGCCAGCAGCTCGCGACAGGGTTCCACCGGGGAGCTGTTTTTT. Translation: CASSSRQGSTGELFF.

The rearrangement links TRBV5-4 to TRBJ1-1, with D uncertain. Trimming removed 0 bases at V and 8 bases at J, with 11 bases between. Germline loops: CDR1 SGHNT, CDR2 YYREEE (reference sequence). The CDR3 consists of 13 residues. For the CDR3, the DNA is TGTGCCAGCAGCTTGGTTGGCTTACCAGAAGCTTTCTTT. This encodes CASSLVGLPEAFF.

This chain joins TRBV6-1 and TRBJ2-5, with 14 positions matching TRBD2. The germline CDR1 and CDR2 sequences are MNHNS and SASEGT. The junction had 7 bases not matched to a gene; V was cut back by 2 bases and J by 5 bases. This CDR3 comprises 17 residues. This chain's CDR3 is CASSENGLAGGPETQYF. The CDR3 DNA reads TGTGCCAGCAGTGAAAACGGACTAGCGGGAGGCCCTGAGACCCAGTACTTC.

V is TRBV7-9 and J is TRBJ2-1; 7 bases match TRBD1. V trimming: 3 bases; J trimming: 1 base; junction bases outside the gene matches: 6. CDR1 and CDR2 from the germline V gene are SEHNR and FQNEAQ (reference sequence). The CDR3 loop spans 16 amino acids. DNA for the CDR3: TGTGCCAGCAGCTTCAGTAGACAGGGATCCTACAATGAGCAGTTCTTC. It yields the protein CASSFSRQGSYNEQFF.

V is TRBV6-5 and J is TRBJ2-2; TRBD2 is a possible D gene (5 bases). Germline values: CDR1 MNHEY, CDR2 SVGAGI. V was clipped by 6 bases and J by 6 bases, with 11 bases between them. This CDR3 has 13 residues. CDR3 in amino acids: CASRGLPPGELFF. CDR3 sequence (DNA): TGTGCCAGCAGAGGACTCCCCCCCGGGGAGCTGTTTTTT.

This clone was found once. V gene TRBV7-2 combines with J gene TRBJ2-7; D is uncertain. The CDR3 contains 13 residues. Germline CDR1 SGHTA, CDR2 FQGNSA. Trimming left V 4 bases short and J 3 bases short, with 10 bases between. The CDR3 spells CASSSSVIYEQYF. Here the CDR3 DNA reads TGTGCCAGCAGCTCTAGTGTGATCTACGAGCAGTACTTC.

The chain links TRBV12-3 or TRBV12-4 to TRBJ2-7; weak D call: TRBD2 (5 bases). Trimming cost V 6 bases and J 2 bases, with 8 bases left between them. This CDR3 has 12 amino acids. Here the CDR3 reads CASSGITYEQYF. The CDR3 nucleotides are TGTGCCAGCAGCGGGATAACCTACGAGCAGTACTTC.

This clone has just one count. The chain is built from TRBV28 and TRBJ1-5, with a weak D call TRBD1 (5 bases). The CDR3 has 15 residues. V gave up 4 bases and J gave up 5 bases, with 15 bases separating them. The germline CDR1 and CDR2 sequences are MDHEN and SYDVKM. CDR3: CASSSPTGLYQPQHF. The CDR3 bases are TGTGCCAGCAGTTCGCCAACAGGCCTGTATCAGCCCCAGCATTTT.

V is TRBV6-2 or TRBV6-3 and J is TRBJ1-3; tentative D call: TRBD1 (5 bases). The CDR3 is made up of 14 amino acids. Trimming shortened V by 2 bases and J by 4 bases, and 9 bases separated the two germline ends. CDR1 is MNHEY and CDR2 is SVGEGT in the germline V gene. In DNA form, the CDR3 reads TGTGCCAGCAGTTACGGGGCGGTCGGAAACACCATATATTTT. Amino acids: CASSYGAVGNTIYF.

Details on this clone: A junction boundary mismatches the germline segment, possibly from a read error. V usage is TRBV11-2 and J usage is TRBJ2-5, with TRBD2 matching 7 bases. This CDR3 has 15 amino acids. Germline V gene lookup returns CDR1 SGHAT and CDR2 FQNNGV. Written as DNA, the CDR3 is TGTGCCAGCAGCTTAGCGGGAGGAATTTGGGAGACCCGGTACTTC. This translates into CASSLAGGIWETRYF.